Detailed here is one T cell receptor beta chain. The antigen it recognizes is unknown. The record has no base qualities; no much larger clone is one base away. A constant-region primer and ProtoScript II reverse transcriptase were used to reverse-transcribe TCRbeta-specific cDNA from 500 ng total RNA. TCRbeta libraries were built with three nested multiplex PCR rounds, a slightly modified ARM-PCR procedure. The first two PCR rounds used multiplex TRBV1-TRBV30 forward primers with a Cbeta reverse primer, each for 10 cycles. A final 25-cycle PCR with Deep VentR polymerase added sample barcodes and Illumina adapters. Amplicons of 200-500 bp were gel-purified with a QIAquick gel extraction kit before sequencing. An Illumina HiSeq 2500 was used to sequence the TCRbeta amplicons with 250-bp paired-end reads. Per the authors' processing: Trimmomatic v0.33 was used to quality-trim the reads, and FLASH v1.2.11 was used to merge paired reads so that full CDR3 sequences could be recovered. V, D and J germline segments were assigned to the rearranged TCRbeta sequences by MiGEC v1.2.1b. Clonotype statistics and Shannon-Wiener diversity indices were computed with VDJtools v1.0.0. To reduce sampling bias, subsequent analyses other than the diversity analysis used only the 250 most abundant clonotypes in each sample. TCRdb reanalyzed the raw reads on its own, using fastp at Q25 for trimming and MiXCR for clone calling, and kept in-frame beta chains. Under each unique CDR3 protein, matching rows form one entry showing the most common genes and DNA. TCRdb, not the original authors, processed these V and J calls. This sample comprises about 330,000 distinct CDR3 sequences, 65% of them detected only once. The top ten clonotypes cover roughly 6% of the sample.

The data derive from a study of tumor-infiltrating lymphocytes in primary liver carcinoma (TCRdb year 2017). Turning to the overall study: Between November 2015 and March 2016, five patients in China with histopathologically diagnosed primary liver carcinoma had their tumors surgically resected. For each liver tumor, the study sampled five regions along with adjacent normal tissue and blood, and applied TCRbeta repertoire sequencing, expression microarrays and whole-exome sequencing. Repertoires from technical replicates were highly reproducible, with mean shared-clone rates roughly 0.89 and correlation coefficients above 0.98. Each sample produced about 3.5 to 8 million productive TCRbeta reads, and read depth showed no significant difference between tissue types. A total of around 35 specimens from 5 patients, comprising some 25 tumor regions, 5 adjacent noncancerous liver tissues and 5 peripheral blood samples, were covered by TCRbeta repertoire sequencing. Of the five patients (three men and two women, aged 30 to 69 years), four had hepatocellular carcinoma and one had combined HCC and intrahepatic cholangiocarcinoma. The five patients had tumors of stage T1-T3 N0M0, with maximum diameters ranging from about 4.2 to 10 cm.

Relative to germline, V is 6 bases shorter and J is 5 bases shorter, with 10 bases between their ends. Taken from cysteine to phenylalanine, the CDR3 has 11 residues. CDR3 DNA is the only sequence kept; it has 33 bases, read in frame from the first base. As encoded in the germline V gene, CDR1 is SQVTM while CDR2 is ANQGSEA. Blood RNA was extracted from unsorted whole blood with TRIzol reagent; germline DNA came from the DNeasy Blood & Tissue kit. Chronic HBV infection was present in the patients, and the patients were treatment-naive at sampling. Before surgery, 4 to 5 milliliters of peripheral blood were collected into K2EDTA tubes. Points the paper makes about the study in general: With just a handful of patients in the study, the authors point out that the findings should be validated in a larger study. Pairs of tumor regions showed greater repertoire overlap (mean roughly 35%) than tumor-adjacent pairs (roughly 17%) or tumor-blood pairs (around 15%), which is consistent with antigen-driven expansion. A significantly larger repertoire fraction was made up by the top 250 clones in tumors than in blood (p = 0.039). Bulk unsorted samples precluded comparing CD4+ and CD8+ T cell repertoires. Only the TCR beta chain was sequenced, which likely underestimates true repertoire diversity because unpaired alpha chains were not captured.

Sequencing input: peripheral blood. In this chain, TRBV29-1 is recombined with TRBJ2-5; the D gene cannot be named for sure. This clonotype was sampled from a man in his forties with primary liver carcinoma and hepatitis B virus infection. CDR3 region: CSVAKAETQYF. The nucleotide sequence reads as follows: TGCAGCGTAGCCAAGGCGGAGACCCAGTACTTC.